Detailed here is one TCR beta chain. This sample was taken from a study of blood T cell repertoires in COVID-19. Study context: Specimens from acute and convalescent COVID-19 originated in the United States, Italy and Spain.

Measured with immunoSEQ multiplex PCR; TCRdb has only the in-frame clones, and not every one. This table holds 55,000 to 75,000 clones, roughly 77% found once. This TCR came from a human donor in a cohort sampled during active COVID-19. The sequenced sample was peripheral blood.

CDR3 sequence: CASSRGGLKNTEAFF. DNA for the CDR3: TGTGCCAGCAGCAGAGGCGGCCTAAAGAACACTGAAGCTTTCTTT. J is TRBJ1-1 and V is TRBV2; D is unclear. Germline V gives CDR1 SNHLY, CDR2 FYNNEI. V lost 6 bases, J lost 1 base, and 15 bases lay in between. This CDR3 comprises 15 residues.